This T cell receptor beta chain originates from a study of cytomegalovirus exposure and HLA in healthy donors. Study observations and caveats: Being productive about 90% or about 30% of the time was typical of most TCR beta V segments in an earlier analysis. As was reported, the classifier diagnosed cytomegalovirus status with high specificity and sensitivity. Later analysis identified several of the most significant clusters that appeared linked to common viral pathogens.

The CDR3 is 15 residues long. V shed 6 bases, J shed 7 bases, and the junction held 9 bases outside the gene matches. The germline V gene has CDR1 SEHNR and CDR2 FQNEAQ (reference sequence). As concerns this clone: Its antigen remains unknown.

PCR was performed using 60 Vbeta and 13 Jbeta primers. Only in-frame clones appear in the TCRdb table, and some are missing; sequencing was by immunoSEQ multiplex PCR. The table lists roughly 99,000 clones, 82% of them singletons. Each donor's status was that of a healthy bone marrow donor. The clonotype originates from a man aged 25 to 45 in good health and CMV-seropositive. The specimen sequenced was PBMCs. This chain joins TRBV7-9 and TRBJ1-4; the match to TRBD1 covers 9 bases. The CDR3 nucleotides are TGTGCCAGCAGGGGCCGGACAGGGGACGCTGAAAAACTGTTTTTT. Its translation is CASRGRTGDAEKLFF.